Reported below is one TCR beta chain. Unique molecular identifiers were used to barcode this TCRbeta library. Each CDR3 protein gets one entry after TCRdb re-called the PCR reads with MiXCR. In the table there are approximately 640,000 distinct CDR3 sequences, approximately 15% of which are singletons. CDR1 and CDR2 from the germline V gene are LGHNA and YNFKEQ. V was clipped by 5 bases and J by 4 bases, with 17 bases between them. The CDR3 covers 15 residues. This sample stems from a study of T-cell reconstitution after alpha-beta-depleted transplantation in children. This rearrangement joins TRBV4-2 to TRBJ2-5; D possibly corresponds to TRBD2 (5 bases). The TCR originated in a human donor who donated a stem cell graft to a child with acute myeloid leukemia. The source was PBMCs from the stem cell graft donor, collected from the stem cell graft. The CDR3 region has the DNA TGTGCCAGCAGCGAGGCCCCGGGGTGGGGAGAGACCCAGTACTTC. Translation gives CASSEAPGWGETQYF.